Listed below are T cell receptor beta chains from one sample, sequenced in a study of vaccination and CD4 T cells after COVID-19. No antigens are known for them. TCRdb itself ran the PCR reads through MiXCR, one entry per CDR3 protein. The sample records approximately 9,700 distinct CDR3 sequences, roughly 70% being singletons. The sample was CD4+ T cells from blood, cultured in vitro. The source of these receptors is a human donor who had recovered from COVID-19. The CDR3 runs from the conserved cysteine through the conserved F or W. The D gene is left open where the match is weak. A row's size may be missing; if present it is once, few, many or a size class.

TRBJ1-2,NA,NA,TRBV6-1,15,CASRESGLAPYGYTF,TGTGCCAGCAGGGAGTCGGGTTTGGCCCCTTATGGCTACACCTTC
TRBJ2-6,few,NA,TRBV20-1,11,CSASGANVLTF,TGCAGTGCATCTGGGGCCAACGTCCTGACTTTC
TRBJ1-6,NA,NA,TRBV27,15,CASSSGGQYNSPLHF,TGTGCCAGCTCTTCGGGAGGACAGTATAATTCACCCCTCCACTTT
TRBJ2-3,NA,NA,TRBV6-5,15,CASSYSPSSTDTQYF,TGTGCCAGCAGTTACTCCCCCAGTAGCACAGATACGCAGTATTTT
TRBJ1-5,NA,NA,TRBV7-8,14,CASSSYGDNQPQHF,TGTGCCAGCAGCTCCTACGGGGATAATCAGCCCCAGCATTTT
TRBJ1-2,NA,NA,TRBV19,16,CASSTTIPGPTYGYTF,TGTGCCAGTAGTACGACGATCCCGGGACCCACGTATGGCTACACCTTC
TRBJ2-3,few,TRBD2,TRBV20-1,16,CSARTGRGEDIDTQYF,TGCAGTGCTAGAACCGGGAGGGGAGAAGATATAGATACGCAGTATTTT
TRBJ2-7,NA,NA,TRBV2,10,CASSDNRVYF,TGTGCCAGCAGTGACAACAGGGTGTACTTC
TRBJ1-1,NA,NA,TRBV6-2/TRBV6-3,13,CASSYGQNTEAFF,TGTGCCAGCAGTTACGGTCAGAACACTGAAGCTTTCTTT
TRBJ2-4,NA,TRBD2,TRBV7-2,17,CASSLFPLAGGGNIQYF,TGTGCCAGCAGCCTATTCCCATTAGCGGGAGGGGGGAACATTCAGTACTTC
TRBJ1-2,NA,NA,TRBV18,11,CASSPDYGYTF,TGTGCCAGCTCGCCCGACTATGGCTACACCTTC
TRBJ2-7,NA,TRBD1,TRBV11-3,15,CASSRPGTGMNEQYF,TGTGCCAGCAGCCGCCCCGGGACAGGGATGAACGAGCAGTACTTC
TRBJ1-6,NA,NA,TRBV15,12,CATSVRNSPLRF,TGTGCCACCAGCGTCAGGAATTCACCCCTCCGCTTT
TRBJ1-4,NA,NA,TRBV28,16,CASRPGRWATNEKLFF,TGTGCCAGCAGGCCCGGAAGGTGGGCAACTAATGAAAAACTGTTTTTT
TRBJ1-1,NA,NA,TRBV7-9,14,CASSLGRVDCEAFF,TGTGCCAGCAGCTTGGGCAGGGTGGATTGTGAAGCTTTCTTT
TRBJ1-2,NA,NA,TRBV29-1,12,CSVRPTTYGYTF,TGCAGCGTCCGCCCCACCACCTATGGCTACACCTTC
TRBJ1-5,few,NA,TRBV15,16,CATSRGRGAGNQPQHF,TGTGCCACCAGCAGAGGTAGGGGGGCTGGCAATCAGCCCCAGCATTTT
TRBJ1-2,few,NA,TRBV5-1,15,CASSTPGQGNYGYTF,TGCGCCAGCAGCACCCCCGGGCAGGGCAACTATGGCTACACCTTC